This is a list of T cell receptor beta chains from one sample in a study of siplizumab effects on memory and regulatory T cells. The method was immunoSEQ multiplex PCR; TCRdb's version includes in-frame clones alone and lacks a portion of them. The sample lists around 58,000 clones; roughly 85% were seen once. Sequencing was carried out using memory CD4+ T cells sorted from blood. These TCRs come from a human donor in good health. Both conserved end residues are part of each CDR3. The D gene is left open where the match is weak. Clone size appears in some rows only: once, few, many, or a class for an expanded clone.

TRBV6-5	TRBJ2-3	once	TRBD1	TGTGCCAGCCGCATGGGGACAGTGAAAACAGATACGCAGTATTTT	CASRMGTVKTDTQYF
TRBV5-6	TRBJ1-4	-	TRBD1	TGTGCCAGCAGCGTAGCAGGGGGGCGAAGAATTAATGAAAAACTGTTTTTT	CASSVAGGRRINEKLFF
TRBV10-3	TRBJ2-7	-	TRBD2	TGTGCCATCAGTAGCGGGGGAGCGATCTCCTACGAGCAGTACTTC	CAISSGGAISYEQYF
TRBV30	TRBJ2-1	-	-	TGTGCCTGGAGTCAGAGCAGGTTCGATGAGCAGTTCTTC	CAWSQSRFDEQFF
TRBV9	TRBJ1-5	few	TRBD1	TGTGCCAGCAGCGTACGGATTGGAGGACAGGGCAATCAGCCCCAGCATTTT	CASSVRIGGQGNQPQHF
TRBV7-6	TRBJ2-5	once	-	TGTGCCAGCAGCTTAGGGACAGTCCGCCAAGAGACCCAGTACTTC	CASSLGTVRQETQYF
TRBV29-1	TRBJ2-5	-	-	TGCAGCGTTGAAGAGACCCAGTACTTC	CSVEETQYF
TRBV9	TRBJ2-3	-	-	TGTGCCAGCAGCGGATTTAGCGGGACAGGGAGAATTGGCCAGTATTTT	CASSGFSGTGRIGQYF
TRBV5-1	TRBJ2-1	-	TRBD1	TGCGCCAGCGGGCGGACAGGGGTCCACAATGAGCAGTTCTTC	CASGRTGVHNEQFF
TRBV4-1	TRBJ2-1	once	-	TGCGCCAGCAGCCAAGGGTTCGCGGCGAGTGGTTCCTACAATGAGCAGTTCTTC	CASSQGFAASGSYNEQFF
TRBV18	TRBJ2-6	-	-	TGTGCCAGCTCAACCAGGACCGAGAGCTCTGGGGCCAACGTCCTGACTTTC	CASSTRTESSGANVLTF
TRBV11-3	TRBJ2-1	-	-	TGTGCCAGCAGCTTAGATCTACAGCAGAATGAGCAGTTCTTC	CASSLDLQQNEQFF
TRBV6-5	TRBJ1-5	few	TRBD1	TGTGCCAGCAGGACGACAGGGCTGAGCAATCAGCCCCAGCATTTT	CASRTTGLSNQPQHF
TRBV30	TRBJ2-3	-	TRBD2	TGTGCCTGGAGTTTCTTAGCGGGGGGCACAGATACGCAGTATTTT	CAWSFLAGGTDTQYF
TRBV28	TRBJ2-7	-	-	TGTGCCAGCAGTATTCGGACGACTAACGAGCAGTACTTC	CASSIRTTNEQYF
TRBV10-2	TRBJ1-1	-	-	TGCGCCAGCAGTGAGTCGGGCAGCGGAGCCCGTTATGCTGAAGCTTTCTTT	CASSESGSGARYAEAFF
TRBV6-4	TRBJ1-2	-	TRBD1	TGTGCCAGCAATGGGATTTGGACAGGGCACTATGGCTACACCTTC	CASNGIWTGHYGYTF
TRBV14	TRBJ2-3	-	-	TGTGCCAGCAGCTTACGGACAGTTAGCACAGATACGCAGTATTTT	CASSLRTVSTDTQYF
TRBV29-1	TRBJ1-4	-	-	TGCAGCGTTCGAACGGGGGCAACTAATGAAAAACTGTTTTTT	CSVRTGATNEKLFF
TRBV19	TRBJ1-2	-	-	TGTGCCAGTAACCCGGGAAATTATGGCTACACCTTC	CASNPGNYGYTF
TRBV15	TRBJ2-3	-	-	TGTGCCACCAGAGAGGCAGATACGCAGTATTTT	CATREADTQYF
TRBV5-1	TRBJ2-1	-	TRBD2	TGCGCCAGCAGCCGCGGGACTAGCGGGAGGGCCTGGGATGAGCAGTTCTTC	CASSRGTSGRAWDEQFF
TRBV5-1	TRBJ2-7	once	TRBD1	TGCGCCAGCAGCCCAGAGACAGGGCGCGAGCAGTACTTC	CASSPETGREQYF
TRBV19	TRBJ2-5	-	-	TGTGCCAGTAGTATACTCCGCACAGGACAAGAGACCCAGTACTTC	CASSILRTGQETQYF
TRBV15	TRBJ2-1	-	-	TGTGCCACCAGCAGAGATCGTGCCCAATACAATGAGCAGTTCTTC	CATSRDRAQYNEQFF
TRBV6-1	TRBJ2-1	-	-	TGTGCCAGCAGTGCCGGCTCTGCAGTGGGCAATGAGCAGTTCTTC	CASSAGSAVGNEQFF
TRBV11-2	TRBJ2-5	-	-	TGTGCCAGCAGCTCCCCACTCCGCACGTCCCAAGAGACCCAGTACTTC	CASSSPLRTSQETQYF
TRBV6-5	TRBJ1-2	medium-sized	-	TGTGCCAGCAGTTACTCAGGAAACTATGGCTACACCTTC	CASSYSGNYGYTF
TRBV14	TRBJ2-7	-	-	TGTGCCAGCAGCCCCCAGGGGGGAGCGCAGTACTTC	CASSPQGGAQYF
TRBV6-1	TRBJ2-1	-	TRBD2	TGTGCCAGCAGTGGGTTGAACTCGGGGACTAATAAGCAGTTCTTC	CASSGLNSGTNKQFF
TRBV6-6	TRBJ1-1	-	-	TGTGCCAGCAGACTGGAGAACACTGAAGCTTTCTTT	CASRLENTEAFF
TRBV27	TRBJ2-7	-	TRBD1	TGTGCCAGCAACCCGACAGGGAATCCCTACTACGAGCAGTACTTC	CASNPTGNPYYEQYF
TRBV6-1	TRBJ2-7	-	-	TGTGCCAGCAGTGGAGGGCCGCGGGCGAGTTCCTCCTACGAGCAGTACTTC	CASSGGPRASSSYEQYF
TRBV4-1	TRBJ2-1	-	-	TGCGCCAGCAGCCAAGAGAGGACCCGTAAGGGTAATGAGCAGTTCTTC	CASSQERTRKGNEQFF
TRBV4-1	TRBJ1-2	-	-	TGCGCCAGCAGCACGACTGGGGGATATGGCTACACCTTC	CASSTTGGYGYTF
TRBV18	TRBJ1-2	once	-	TGTGCCAGCTCACAGGGGGTTGGCGGCTACACCTTC	CASSQGVGGYTF
TRBV5-1	TRBJ2-3	-	-	TGCGCCAGCAGCTTAGTTTATGGCACAGATACGCAGTATTTT	CASSLVYGTDTQYF
TRBV7-2	TRBJ2-3	-	TRBD1	TGTGCCAGCAGCCCGACAGGGACAGAGACAGATACGCAGTATTTT	CASSPTGTETDTQYF
TRBV10-1	TRBJ2-5	few	TRBD2	TGCGCCAGCAGTGAGAGTAGTCTAGCGGGGAAAGAGACCCAGTACTTC	CASSESSLAGKETQYF
TRBV5-1	TRBJ1-2	-	-	TGCGCCAGCAGCTTGGAGTACTATGGCTACACCTTC	CASSLEYYGYTF
TRBV27	TRBJ1-6	-	-	TGTGCCAGCAGTCACGGGACGCATAATTCACCCCTCCACTTT	CASSHGTHNSPLHF
TRBV7-8	TRBJ2-3	-	-	TGTGCCAGCAGCTTGCGGGACAGAAGCACAGATACGCAGTATTTT	CASSLRDRSTDTQYF
TRBV25-1	TRBJ1-2	-	TRBD1	TGTGCCAGCAGATCGACAGGGGGCGCCGATGGCTACACCTTC	CASRSTGGADGYTF
TRBV6-6	TRBJ2-7	-	-	TGTGCCAGCTGGGATCCCGGAACAGGCTACGAGCAGTACTTC	CASWDPGTGYEQYF
TRBV28	TRBJ2-7	-	TRBD1	TGTGCCAGCAGTTTAATGGGACAGGGCTACGAGCAGTACTTC	CASSLMGQGYEQYF
TRBV18	TRBJ2-7	-	-	TGTGCCAGCTCCTCCGCTGACGGGTACGAGCAGTACTTC	CASSSADGYEQYF
TRBV6-5	TRBJ1-5	-	TRBD1	TGTGCCAGCAGGCCCGGACAGGGATACAATCAGCCCCAGCATTTT	CASRPGQGYNQPQHF
TRBV25-1	TRBJ1-4	-	-	TGTGCCAGCAGCCCCACCAGGCAAACTAATGAAAAACTGTTTTTT	CASSPTRQTNEKLFF
TRBV11-2	TRBJ2-5	-	-	TGTGCCAGCAGCTTGGGTCAACCCGGCCAGACCCAGTACTTC	CASSLGQPGQTQYF
TRBV4-1	TRBJ2-5	-	TRBD2	TGCGCCAGCAGCCATGGGACTAGCGTGAATCAAGAGACCCAGTACTTC	CASSHGTSVNQETQYF